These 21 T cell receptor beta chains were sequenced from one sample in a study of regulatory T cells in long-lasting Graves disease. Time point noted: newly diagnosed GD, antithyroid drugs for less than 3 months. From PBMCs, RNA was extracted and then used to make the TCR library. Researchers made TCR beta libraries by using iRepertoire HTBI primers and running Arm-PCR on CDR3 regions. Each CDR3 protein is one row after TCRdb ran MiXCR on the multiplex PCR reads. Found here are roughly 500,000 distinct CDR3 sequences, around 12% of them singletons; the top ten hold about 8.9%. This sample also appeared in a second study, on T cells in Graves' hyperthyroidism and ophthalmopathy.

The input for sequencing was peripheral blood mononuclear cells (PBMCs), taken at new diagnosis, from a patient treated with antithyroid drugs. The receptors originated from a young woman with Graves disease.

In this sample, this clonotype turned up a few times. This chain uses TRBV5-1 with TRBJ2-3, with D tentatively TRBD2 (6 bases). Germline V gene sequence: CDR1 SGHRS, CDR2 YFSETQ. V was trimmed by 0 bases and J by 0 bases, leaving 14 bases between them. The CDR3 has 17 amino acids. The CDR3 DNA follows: TGCGCCAGCAGCTTGGCCACGGAGGGAACTAGCACAGATACGCAGTATTTT. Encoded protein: CASSLATEGTSTDTQYF.

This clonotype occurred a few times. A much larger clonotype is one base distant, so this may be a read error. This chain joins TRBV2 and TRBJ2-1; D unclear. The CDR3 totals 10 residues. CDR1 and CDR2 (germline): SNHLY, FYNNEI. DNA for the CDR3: TGTGCCAGCAGGCTCAATGGGCAGTTCTTC. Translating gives CASRLNGQFF.

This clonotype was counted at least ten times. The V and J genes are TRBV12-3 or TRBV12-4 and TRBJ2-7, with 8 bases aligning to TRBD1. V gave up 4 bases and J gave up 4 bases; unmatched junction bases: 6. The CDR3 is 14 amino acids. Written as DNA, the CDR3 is TGTGCCAGCAGTTACCGGGACAGGCAATACGAGCAGTACTTC. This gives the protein CASSYRDRQYEQYF.

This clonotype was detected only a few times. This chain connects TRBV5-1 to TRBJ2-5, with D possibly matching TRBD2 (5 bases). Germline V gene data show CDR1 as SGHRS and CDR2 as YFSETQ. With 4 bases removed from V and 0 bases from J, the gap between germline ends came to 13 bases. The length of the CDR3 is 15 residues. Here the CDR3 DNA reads TGCGCCAGCAGCCCTAGCCGCCTTTACCAAGAGACCCAGTACTTC. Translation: CASSPSRLYQETQYF.

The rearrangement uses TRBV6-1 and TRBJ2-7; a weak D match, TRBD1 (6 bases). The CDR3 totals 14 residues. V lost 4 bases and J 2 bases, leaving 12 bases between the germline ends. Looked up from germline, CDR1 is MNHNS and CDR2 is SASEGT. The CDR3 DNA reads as TGTGCCAGCAGTGTTCGGGACAAGACCTACGAGCAGTACTTC. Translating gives CASSVRDKTYEQYF.

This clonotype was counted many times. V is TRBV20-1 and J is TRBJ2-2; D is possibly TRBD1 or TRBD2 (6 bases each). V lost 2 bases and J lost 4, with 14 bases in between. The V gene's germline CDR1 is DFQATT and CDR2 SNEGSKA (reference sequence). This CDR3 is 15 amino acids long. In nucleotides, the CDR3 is TGCAGTGCTAGAATAGGGGGGAGCGGCACCGGGGAGCTGTTTTTT. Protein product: CSARIGGSGTGELFF.

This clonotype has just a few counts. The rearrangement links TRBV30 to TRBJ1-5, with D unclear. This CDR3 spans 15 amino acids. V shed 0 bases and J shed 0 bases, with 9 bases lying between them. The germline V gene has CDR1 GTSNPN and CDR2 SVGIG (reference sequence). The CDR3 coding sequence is TGTGCCTGGAGTGTGGAACAGATTAGCAATCAGCCCCAGCATTTT. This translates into CAWSVEQISNQPQHF.

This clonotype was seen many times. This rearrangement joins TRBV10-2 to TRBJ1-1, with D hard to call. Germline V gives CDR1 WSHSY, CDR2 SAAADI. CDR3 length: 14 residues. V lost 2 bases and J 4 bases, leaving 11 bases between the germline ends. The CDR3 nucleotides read TGCGCCAGCAGTGAGCCTACTTGGGGCACTGAAGCTTTCTTT. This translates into CASSEPTWGTEAFF.

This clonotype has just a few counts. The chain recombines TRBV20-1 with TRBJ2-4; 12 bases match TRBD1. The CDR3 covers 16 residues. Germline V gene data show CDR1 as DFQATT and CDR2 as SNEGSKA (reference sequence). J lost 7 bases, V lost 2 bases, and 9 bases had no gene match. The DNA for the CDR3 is TGCAGTGCTAGACATCCTGGGGGGACAGGGGGCAACATTCAGTACTTC. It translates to CSARHPGGTGGNIQYF.

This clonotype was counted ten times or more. The CDR3 is CASSSGLAGVQGNEQFF. The CDR3, as DNA: TGTGCCAGCAGTTCGGGACTAGCGGGAGTTCAGGGCAATGAGCAGTTCTTC. The chain is built from TRBV27 and TRBJ2-1; 14 nucleotides line up with TRBD2. Germline V gene sequence: CDR1 MNHEY, CDR2 SMNVEV (reference sequence). There are 17 residues in the CDR3. Trimming at V came to 4 bases and at J to 6 bases, leaving 8 bases not matched to a gene.

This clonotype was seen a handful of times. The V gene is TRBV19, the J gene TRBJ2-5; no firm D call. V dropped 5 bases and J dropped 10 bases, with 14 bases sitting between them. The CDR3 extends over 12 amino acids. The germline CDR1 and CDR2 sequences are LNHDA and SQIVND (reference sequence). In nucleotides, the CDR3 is TGTGCCAGTAGTGGCCGTAGGGAAGGCCAGTACTTC. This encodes CASSGRREGQYF.

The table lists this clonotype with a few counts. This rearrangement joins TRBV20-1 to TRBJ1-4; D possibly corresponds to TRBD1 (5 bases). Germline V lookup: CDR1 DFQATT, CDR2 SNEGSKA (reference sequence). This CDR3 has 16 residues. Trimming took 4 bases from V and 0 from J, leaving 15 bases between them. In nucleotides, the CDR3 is TGCAGTGCTATACCGGGGGATTGGGCAACTAATGAAAAACTGTTTTTT. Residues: CSAIPGDWATNEKLFF.

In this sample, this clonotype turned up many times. CDR3 sequence (DNA): TGTGCCAGCAGCCCAGTACGGGGATACGAGCAGTACTTC. Residues: CASSPVRGYEQYF. J is TRBJ2-7 and V is TRBV3-1, with a tentative D call TRBD2 (5 bases). The CDR3 has 13 residues. CDR1 is LGHDT and CDR2 is YNNKEL in the germline V gene (reference sequence). V was shortened by 4 bases and J by 4 bases, with 11 bases between the two germline ends.

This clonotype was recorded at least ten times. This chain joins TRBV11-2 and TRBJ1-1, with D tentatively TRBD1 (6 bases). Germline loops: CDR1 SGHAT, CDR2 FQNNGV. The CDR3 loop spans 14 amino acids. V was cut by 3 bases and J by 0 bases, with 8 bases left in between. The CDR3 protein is CASSLTGMNTEAFF. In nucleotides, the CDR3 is TGTGCCAGCAGCTTGACAGGCATGAACACTGAAGCTTTCTTT.

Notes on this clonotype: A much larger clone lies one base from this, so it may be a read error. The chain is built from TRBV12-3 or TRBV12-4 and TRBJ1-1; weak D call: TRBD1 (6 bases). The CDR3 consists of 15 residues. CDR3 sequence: CASSLVGGVGHEALF. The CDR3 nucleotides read TGTGCCAGCAGTTTAGTTGGGGGCGTGGGGCATGAAGCTCTCTTT.

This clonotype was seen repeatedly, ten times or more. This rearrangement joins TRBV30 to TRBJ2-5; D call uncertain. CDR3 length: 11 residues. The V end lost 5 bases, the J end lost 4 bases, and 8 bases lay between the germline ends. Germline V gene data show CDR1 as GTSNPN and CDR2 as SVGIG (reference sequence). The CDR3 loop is CAWSSLETQYF. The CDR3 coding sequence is TGTGCCTGGTCCTCTCTAGAGACCCAGTACTTC.

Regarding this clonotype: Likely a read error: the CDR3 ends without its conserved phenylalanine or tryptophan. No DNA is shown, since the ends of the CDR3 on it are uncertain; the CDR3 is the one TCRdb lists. CDR3 loop: CASSSYGRIAG. This chain uses TRBV27 with TRBJ2-1; the table's TRBD2 call for D was not verified on the DNA. The V gene's germline CDR1 is MNHEY and CDR2 SMNVEV (reference sequence). The CDR3 has 11 amino acids, counting both end residues.

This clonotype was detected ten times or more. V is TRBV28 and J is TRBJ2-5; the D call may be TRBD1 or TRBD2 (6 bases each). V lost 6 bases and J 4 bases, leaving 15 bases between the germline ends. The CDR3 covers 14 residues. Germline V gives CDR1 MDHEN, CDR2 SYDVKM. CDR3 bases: TGTGCCAGCAGGGTAGGGGGGATAGGAGAGACCCAGTACTTC. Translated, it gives CASRVGGIGETQYF.

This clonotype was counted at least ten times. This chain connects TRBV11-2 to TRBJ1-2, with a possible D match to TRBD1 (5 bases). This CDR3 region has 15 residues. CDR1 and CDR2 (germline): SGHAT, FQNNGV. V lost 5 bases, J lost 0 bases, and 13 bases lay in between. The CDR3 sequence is CASSHVPGPNYGYTF. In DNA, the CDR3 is TGTGCCAGCAGCCATGTACCGGGACCTAACTATGGCTACACCTTC.

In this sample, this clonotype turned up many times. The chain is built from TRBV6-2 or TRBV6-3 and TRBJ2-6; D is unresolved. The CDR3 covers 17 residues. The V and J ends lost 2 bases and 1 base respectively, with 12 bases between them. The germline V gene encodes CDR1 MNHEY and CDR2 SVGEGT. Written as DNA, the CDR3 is TGTGCCAGCAGTTACGGGGTCTCCTGGTCTGGGGCCAACGTCCTGACTTTC. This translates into CASSYGVSWSGANVLTF.

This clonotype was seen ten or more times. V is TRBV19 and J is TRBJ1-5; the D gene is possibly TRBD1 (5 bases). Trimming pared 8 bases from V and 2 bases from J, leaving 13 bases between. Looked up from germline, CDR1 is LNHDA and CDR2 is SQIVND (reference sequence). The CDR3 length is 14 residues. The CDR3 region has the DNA TGTGCCAGTCGATTCAGGGAAGGCAATCAGCCCCAGCATTTT. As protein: CASRFREGNQPQHF.